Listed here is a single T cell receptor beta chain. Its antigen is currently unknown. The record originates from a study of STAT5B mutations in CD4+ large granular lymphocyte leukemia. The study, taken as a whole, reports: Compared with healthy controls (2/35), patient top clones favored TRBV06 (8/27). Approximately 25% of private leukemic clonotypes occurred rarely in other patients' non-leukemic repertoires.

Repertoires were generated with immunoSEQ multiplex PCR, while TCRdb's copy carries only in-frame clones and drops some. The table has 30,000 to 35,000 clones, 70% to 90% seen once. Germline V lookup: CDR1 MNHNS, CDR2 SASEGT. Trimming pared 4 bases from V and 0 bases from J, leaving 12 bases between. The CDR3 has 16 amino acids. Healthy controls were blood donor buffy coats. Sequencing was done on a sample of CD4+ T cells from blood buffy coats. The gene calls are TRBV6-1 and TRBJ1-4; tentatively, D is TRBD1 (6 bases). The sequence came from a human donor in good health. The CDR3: CASSGRGNATNEKLFF. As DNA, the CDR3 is TGTGCCAGCAGTGGGAGGGGGAATGCAACTAATGAAAAACTGTTTTTT.